These 17 T cell receptor beta chains were all obtained from the same sample, sequenced in a study of shared clonotypes between healthy human individuals. Sequencing used immunoSEQ multiplex PCR; TCRdb keeps in-frame clones, though not all of them. In the table there are 450,000 to 600,000 clones, 75% to 85% of which are singletons. Sample: PBMCs. Receptors were obtained from a middle-aged woman in good health. Some clones in this sample may be carry-over from other donors' samples.

This clone was found once. This rearrangement joins TRBV5-4 to TRBJ2-2; 7 positions agree with TRBD2. V lost 0 bases to trimming and J lost 4 bases; unmatched junction nucleotides: 3. The germline V gene encodes CDR1 SGHNT and CDR2 YYREEE (reference sequence). The CDR3 runs 15 residues. CDR3 bases: TGTGCCAGCAGCTTGGGGCGGGAGAGCACCGGGGAGCTGTTTTTT. It is translated as CASSLGRESTGELFF. Filled out from reference TRBV5-4 and TRBJ2-2, the complete variable domain reads ETGVTQSPTHLIKTRGQQVTLRCSSQSGHNTVSWYQQALGQGPQFIFQYYREEENGRGNFPPRFSGLQFPNYSSELNVNALELDDSALYLCASSLGRESTGELFFGEGSRLTVL.

This chain links TRBV7-8 with TRBJ1-3, with D uncertain. V lost 0 bases and J 1 base, leaving 10 bases between the germline ends. The germline gives CDR1 SGHVS, CDR2 FQNEAQ. This CDR3 contains 16 residues. CDR3 in amino acids: CASSLAFGLSGNTIYF. CDR3 nucleotide sequence: TGTGCCAGCAGCTTAGCCTTCGGGCTATCTGGAAACACCATATATTTT.

V is TRBV7-7 and J is TRBJ2-5, with D uncertain. The CDR3 has 11 residues. Deletions cut 5 bases from V and 1 base from J, with 2 bases between. Germline V lookup: CDR1 SSHAT, CDR2 FNYEAQ (reference sequence). The CDR3 protein is CASSAQETQYF. CDR3 nucleotide sequence: TGTGCCAGCAGCGCCCAAGAGACCCAGTACTTC.

The V and J genes are TRBV28 and TRBJ2-3; 8 bases fit TRBD2. The CDR3 sequence is 15 residues long. Germline CDR1 reads MDHEN; CDR2 reads SYDVKM. Germline trimming cut 6 bases from V and 5 bases from J; bases unmatched to any gene: 10. The CDR3 nucleotides read TGTGCCAGCAGAAGTTGGCGGGAGGCGGGAGATACGCAGTATTTT. This codes for CASRSWREAGDTQYF. The variable domain in full, with the rest retrieved from reference TRBV28 and TRBJ2-3, is DVKVTQSSRYLVKRTGEKVFLECVQDMDHENMFWYRQDPGLGLRLIYFSYDVKMKEKGDIPEGYSVSREKKERFSLILESASTNQTSMYLCASRSWREAGDTQYFGPGTRLTVL.

The CDR3 region is CASSQDGGSWGETQYF. CDR3 nucleotides: TGCGCCAGCAGCCAAGATGGGGGGAGTTGGGGAGAGACCCAGTACTTC. The chain uses TRBV4-3 and TRBJ2-5; tentative D call: TRBD2 (6 bases). Trimming shortened V by 0 bases and J by 4 bases, and 15 bases separated the two germline ends. The CDR3 has 16 residues. Per germline, CDR1 LGHNA and CDR2 YSLEER.

As for this clone: Other DNA variants within this sample encode the same CDR3. The V and J genes are TRBV18 and TRBJ2-1; D call uncertain. From germline, CDR1 is KGHSH and CDR2 LQKENI. Trimming removed 0 bases from V and 1 base from J, with 1 base in between. This CDR3 is built from 13 residues. The CDR3 bases are TGTGCCAGCTCACCACCGTCCTACAATGAGCAGTTCTTC. Protein sequence: CASSPPSYNEQFF.

J is TRBJ2-7 and V is TRBV19; D remains ambiguous. This CDR3 region has 14 residues. CDR1 is LNHDA and CDR2 is SQIVND in the germline V gene (reference sequence). Trimming stripped 3 bases from V and 0 bases from J, with 9 bases between. The CDR3 DNA reads as TGTGCCAGTAGTATCCGGTCCCCCTCCTACGAGCAGTACTTC. The encoded protein is CASSIRSPSYEQYF.

The rearrangement joins TRBV7-9 to TRBJ2-5, with D possibly being TRBD1 (5 bases). The germline CDR1 and CDR2 sequences are SEHNR and FQNEAQ (reference sequence). The CDR3 runs to 15 residues. V dropped 4 bases and J dropped 2 bases, with 14 bases sitting between them. CDR3 sequence (DNA): TGTGCCAGCAGCTCGTTCAGGGTGGGACAAGAGACCCAGTACTTC. It encodes CASSSFRVGQETQYF.

J is TRBJ1-1 and V is TRBV27, with 8 positions matching TRBD1. The CDR3 runs to 15 residues. The germline gives CDR1 MNHEY, CDR2 SMNVEV (reference sequence). V was clipped by 3 bases and J by 3 bases; unmatched bases: 6. The CDR3 DNA follows: TGTGCCAGCAGTTTGGGACAGGACTTTTACACTGAAGCTTTCTTT. It encodes CASSLGQDFYTEAFF.

The rearrangement joins TRBV5-4 to TRBJ2-7; 7 nucleotides align to TRBD1. The V gene's germline CDR1 is SGHNT and CDR2 YYREEE (reference sequence). V lost 0 bases to trimming and J lost 0 bases; unmatched junction nucleotides: 3. The CDR3 extends over 15 amino acids. CDR3 sequence (DNA): TGTGCCAGCAGCTTGGCGGCAGGGGGCTCCTACGAGCAGTACTTC. Encoded protein: CASSLAAGGSYEQYF.

The chain uses TRBV5-1 and TRBJ2-2; 7 bases are a match to TRBD2. Germline V CDR1 and CDR2: SGHRS, YFSETQ. J gave up 4 bases and V 0 bases, and 21 bases lay outside the gene matches. This CDR3 contains 21 residues. In DNA, the CDR3 is TGCGCCAGCAGCTTGGGGGGGGACCCGTGGGACGCGGGAGTTTCCACCGGGGAGCTGTTTTTT. It translates to CASSLGGDPWDAGVSTGELFF.

The chain carries TRBV30 and TRBJ2-3, with D tentatively TRBD1 (6 bases). Germline-derived CDR1 and CDR2 are GTSNPN and SVGIG (reference sequence). CDR3 length: 15 residues. The V and J ends lost 0 bases and 5 bases respectively, with 15 bases between them. This CDR3 reads CAWSVGQGMVDTQYF. DNA for the CDR3: TGTGCCTGGAGTGTAGGGCAGGGGATGGTAGATACGCAGTATTTT.

This clone was counted between two and nine times. The V and J genes are TRBV7-8 and TRBJ2-2; 7 positions agree with TRBD2. CDR1 is SGHVS, CDR2 FQNEAQ, per germline. J lost 7 bases, V lost 2 bases, and 16 bases had no gene match. This CDR3 contains 18 residues. CDR3 sequence reads: CASSLPGWGTIDDGELFF. CDR3 DNA sequence: TGTGCCAGCAGCTTACCAGGTTGGGGGACTATCGATGACGGGGAGCTGTTTTTT.

V usage is TRBV29-1 and J usage is TRBJ2-5; TRBD2 matches 7 bases. Germline assignment: CDR1 SQVTM and CDR2 ANQGSEA. J gave up 5 bases and V 5 bases, and 11 bases lay outside the gene matches. The CDR3 is made up of 14 amino acids. DNA of the CDR3: TGCAGCGTTAGGACTAGTGTGGCTTTGGAGACCCAGTACTTC. Its translation: CSVRTSVALETQYF.

The chain is built from TRBV30 and TRBJ1-5, with D unclear. The germline V gene encodes CDR1 GTSNPN and CDR2 SVGIG (reference sequence). Trimming shortened V by 1 base and J by 8 bases, and 15 bases separated the two germline ends. This CDR3 is 14 amino acids long. The CDR3 sequence: CAWSADFQSKPQHF. The CDR3 DNA sequence: TGTGCCTGGAGTGCGGATTTTCAATCGAAGCCCCAGCATTTT.

V and J are TRBV28 and TRBJ2-7, with 8 bases that match TRBD1. V shed 5 bases and J 1 base; nucleotides not matched to a gene: 16. Germline V gene lookup returns CDR1 MDHEN and CDR2 SYDVKM. The CDR3 extends over 18 amino acids. The CDR3 nucleotides are TGTGCCAGCAGTCTCCCCGGGACAGGTGGGTATCGGTCCTACGAGCAGTACTTC. Its protein product is CASSLPGTGGYRSYEQYF.

This clone was counted a few times. The chain is built from TRBV19 and TRBJ2-2; TRBD2 might be the D (6 bases). CDR3 length: 16 amino acids. V was shortened by 2 bases and J by 7 bases, with 17 bases between the two germline ends. CDR1 and CDR2 (germline): LNHDA, SQIVND (reference sequence). CDR3 nucleotide sequence: TGTGCCAGTAGTATACTTAGCGGAAGGTGGAGCGGGGAGCTGTTTTTT. Protein product: CASSILSGRWSGELFF. The full variable domain, its missing parts supplied by reference TRBV19 and TRBJ2-2, is DGGITQSPKYLFRKEGQNVTLSCEQNLNHDAMYWYRQDPGQGLRLIYYSQIVNDFQKGDIAEGYSVSREKKESFPLTVTSAQKNPTAFYLCASSILSGRWSGELFFGEGSRLTVL.